Below are 21 T cell receptor beta chains sequenced from a single sample in a study of post-analysis software for immune sequencing data. Overall study findings and caveats: In patients, about 5 TRBV segments were more frequent than in controls, with TRBV5-6, TRBV5-1 and TRBV20-1 among them.

Unique-molecular-identifier-tagged TCR beta cDNA libraries were used. TCRdb re-analysed the PCR reads in MiXCR, keeping a single row per CDR3 protein. The repertoire consists of about 820,000 distinct CDR3 sequences, with roughly 50% occurring once and the leading ten covering roughly 4.4%. These receptors' targets are unknown. What was sequenced was blood. The receptors were sampled from a girl aged 10 to 17 with multiple sclerosis.

This clonotype was found a few times. The rearrangement links TRBV4-1 to TRBJ2-6, with no clear D. The V and J ends lost 1 base and 4 bases respectively, with 8 bases between them. This CDR3 has 15 amino acids. Per germline, CDR1 MGHRA and CDR2 YSYEKL. The CDR3 DNA follows: TGCGCCAGCAGCCAAGTAGGAGCCGGGGCCAACGTCCTGACTTTC. Translated, it gives CASSQVGAGANVLTF.

The gene calls are TRBV7-3 and TRBJ1-1, with TRBD1 matching over 7 bases. CDR3 length equals 13 residues. Germline V gene data show CDR1 as SGHTA and CDR2 as FQGTGA. V shed 4 bases, J shed 6 bases, and the junction held 5 bases outside the gene matches. CDR3 coding DNA: TGTGCCAGCAGCTCTACCGGGACAGCTGAAGCTTTCTTT. Amino acid sequence: CASSSTGTAEAFF.

The chain couples TRBV7-2 to TRBJ2-4; D remains ambiguous. The closer fit of TRBJ2-7 to the DNA end suggests the J call may be wrong. The CDR3 consists of 12 residues. Germline assignment: CDR1 SGHTA and CDR2 FQGNSA. CDR3 coding DNA: TGTGCCAGCAGCTTAGATCTGGCCGAGCAGTACTTC. Protein product: CASSLDLAEQYF.

The DNA of the CDR3 is TGTGCCAGCAGCCCCTCCGGCCCAGGAGGCAATCAGCCCCAGCATTTT. Its protein is CASSPSGPGGNQPQHF. The chain uses TRBV7-9 and TRBJ1-5; no clear D gene. The length of the CDR3 is 16 residues. The germline CDR1 and CDR2 sequences are SEHNR and FQNEAQ (reference sequence). V was trimmed by 5 bases and J by 2 bases, leaving 16 bases between them.

This clonotype has just a few counts. The chain is built from TRBV6-2 or TRBV6-3 and TRBJ1-1, with D possibly TRBD1 on 5 matching bases. CDR1 is MNHEY, CDR2 SVGEGT, per germline. The germline V and J ends were trimmed by 7 bases and 4 bases, with 16 bases remaining between them. The CDR3 spans 14 residues. Here the CDR3 reads CASIGGALGTEAFF. DNA of the CDR3: TGTGCCAGCATCGGAGGGGCGCTTGGCACTGAAGCTTTCTTT.

This clonotype appeared once. The chain carries TRBV12-3 or TRBV12-4 and TRBJ2-5; 14 nucleotides line up with TRBD2. The J call may be faulty, since TRBJ2-7 better matches the DNA end. The CDR3 is made up of 15 amino acids. The DNA for the CDR3 is TGTGCCAGCAGTCAAGGGACTAGCGGGGGTTTCGAGCAGTACTTC. Residues: CASSQGTSGGFEQYF.

The V and J genes are TRBV2 and TRBJ2-7, with a possible D match to TRBD1 (5 bases). Looked up from germline, CDR1 is SNHLY and CDR2 is FYNNEI. CDR3 length: 16 residues. Trimming took 2 bases from V and 3 from J, leaving 17 bases between them. CDR3 bases: TGTGCCAGCAGTGAATCCCAGGGTTCCGGATGCTACGAGCAGTACTTC. Amino acid sequence: CASSESQGSGCYEQYF.

The chain has TRBV20-1 and TRBJ2-6, with D perhaps matching TRBD1 (6 bases). CDR1 DFQATT and CDR2 SNEGSKA come from the germline V gene (reference sequence). V shed 5 bases and J shed 2 bases, with 13 bases lying between them. CDR3 size: 15 residues. CDR3 region: CSAATGSTGANVLTF. Written as DNA, the CDR3 is TGCAGTGCTGCTACAGGGAGCACTGGGGCCAACGTCCTGACTTTC.

J is TRBJ2-7 and V is TRBV20-1; 8 bases fit TRBD1. With V trimmed by 6 bases and J by 2 bases, 9 bases remained unmatched. The CDR3 contains 14 residues. From germline, CDR1 is DFQATT and CDR2 SNEGSKA (reference sequence). The CDR3 region has the DNA TGCAGTGCCAATGACAGGGGAGTCACCTACGAGCAGTACTTC. Encoded protein: CSANDRGVTYEQYF.

The V and J genes are TRBV25-1 and TRBJ2-6; 10 positions match TRBD1. V lost 4 bases and J lost 1; bases outside the gene matches: 1. CDR1 MGHDK and CDR2 SYGVNS come from the germline V gene. This CDR3 spans 16 amino acids. The CDR3 reads CASSGTGGSGANVLTF. As DNA, the CDR3 is TGTGCCAGCAGTGGGACAGGGGGGTCTGGGGCCAACGTCCTGACTTTC. Supplemented by reference TRBV25-1 and TRBJ2-6, the full variable domain reads EADIYQTPRYLVIGTGKKITLECSQTMGHDKMYWYQQDPGMELHLIHYSYGVNSTEKGDLSSESTVSRIRTEHFPLTLESARPSHTSQYLCASSGTGGSGANVLTFGAGSRLTVL.

The chain uses TRBV29-1 and TRBJ2-3; TRBD1 matches 7 bases. Germline trimming cut 4 bases from V and 0 bases from J; bases unmatched to any gene: 13. Germline loops: CDR1 SQVTM, CDR2 ANQGSEA. This CDR3 comprises 17 residues. CDR3 nucleotide sequence: TGCAGCGTTGGCTGGGACAGCTCCAAGGATAGCACAGATACGCAGTATTTT. Translating gives CSVGWDSSKDSTDTQYF.

This chain uses TRBV7-9 with TRBJ2-7; 14 bases agree with TRBD2. Germline loops: CDR1 SEHNR, CDR2 FQNEAQ (reference sequence). V trimming: 5 bases; J trimming: 2 bases; junction bases outside the gene matches: 2. The CDR3 has 15 residues. The CDR3 reads CASSMTSGGAYEQYF. CDR3 bases: TGTGCCAGCAGCATGACTAGCGGGGGGGCCTACGAGCAGTACTTC.

The genes are TRBV29-1 and TRBJ1-2; 9 positions agree with TRBD1. Trimming removed 6 bases from V and 0 bases from J; junction bases left unmatched: 8. In germline, CDR1 is SQVTM, CDR2 ANQGSEA. The CDR3 length is 15 residues. Here the CDR3 DNA reads TGCAGCGTGGACCCCGGGACAGGGCCTAACTATGGCTACACCTTC. Its protein product is CSVDPGTGPNYGYTF.

The V gene is TRBV12-3 or TRBV12-4, the J gene TRBJ2-1; no clear D. The ends were cut back, 3 bases at V and 9 bases at J, with 3 bases in the middle. There are 10 residues in the CDR3. CDR3 in amino acids: CASSLTEQFF. The CDR3 nucleotides read TGTGCCAGCAGTTTGACTGAGCAGTTCTTC.

The rearrangement joins TRBV6-2 or TRBV6-3 to TRBJ2-7; 7 nucleotides match TRBD1. This CDR3 spans 16 amino acids. The germline V gene has CDR1 MNHEY and CDR2 SVGEGT. V trimming: 6 bases; J trimming: 3 bases; junction bases outside the gene matches: 14. The CDR3 DNA reads TGTGCCAGCAGCTCACCTCGACAGGGCCCAGTCTACGAGCAGTACTTC. Its translation: CASSSPRQGPVYEQYF.

This clonotype appeared once. The CDR3 region is CASSPHGGGTDTQYF. The CDR3 nucleotides read TGTGCCAGCTCACCCCACGGGGGGGGTACAGATACGCAGTATTTT. This sequence joins TRBV18 and TRBJ2-3; 8 bases fit TRBD2. CDR1 is KGHSH, CDR2 LQKENI, per germline. The CDR3 sequence is 15 residues long. V was pared by 3 bases and J by 3 bases, with 5 bases of the junction left unmatched.

The chain is built from TRBV5-1 and TRBJ2-7; D is possibly TRBD2 (6 bases). This CDR3 has 16 amino acids. V lost 1 base and J 5 bases, leaving 19 bases between the germline ends. CDR1 is SGHRS, CDR2 YFSETQ, per germline. CDR3 bases: TGCGCCAGCAGCTTGTGGCTAGCGCCGGAACCTGACGAGCAGTACTTC. It yields the protein CASSLWLAPEPDEQYF.

This chain links TRBV29-1 with TRBJ2-1, with a possible D match to TRBD2 (5 bases). Trimming stripped 4 bases from V and 11 bases from J, with 9 bases between. CDR3 length: 10 amino acids. Per germline, CDR1 SQVTM and CDR2 ANQGSEA. The CDR3 region has the DNA TGCAGCGTTGTAGAGGGTCAGCAGTTCTTC. This encodes CSVVEGQQFF.

Remarks on this clonotype: An end of the junction does not agree with germline; a read error may underlie this. The chain links TRBV7-9 to TRBJ1-1, with D possibly TRBD1 on 5 matching bases. The CDR3 sequence is 14 residues long. Germline V gene data show CDR1 as SEHNR and CDR2 as FQNEAQ (reference sequence). The CDR3 is CASSLDWGDTEAFF. CDR3 bases: TGCGCCAGCAGCTTAGATTGGGGGGACACTGAAGCTTTCTTT.

The chain has TRBV7-9 and TRBJ1-2; 10 nucleotides line up with TRBD1. With 5 bases clipped from V and 0 bases from J, the junction kept 6 bases outside the gene matches. The CDR3 extends over 16 amino acids. The germline CDR1 and CDR2 sequences are SEHNR and FQNEAQ (reference sequence). The CDR3 protein is CASSMGQGLTNYGYTF. DNA for the CDR3: TGTGCCAGCAGCATGGGACAGGGGCTTACTAACTATGGCTACACCTTC.

This CDR3 reads CASSFAGVPSGANVLTF. The CDR3 DNA sequence: TGCGCCAGCAGCTTCGCAGGGGTCCCCTCTGGGGCCAACGTCCTGACTTTC. The chain couples TRBV5-1 to TRBJ2-6; D may be TRBD1 (6 bases). Germline-derived CDR1 and CDR2 are SGHRS and YFSETQ. Between the trimmed V and J ends, which lost 2 bases and 0 bases, there was a span of 12 bases. This CDR3 spans 17 amino acids.